These 2 T cell receptor beta chains were all obtained from the same sample, sequenced in a study of cytomegalovirus exposure and HLA in healthy donors. 13 Jbeta primers and 60 Vbeta primers were used for the PCR. TCRdb keeps only in-frame clones here, not all; method: immunoSEQ multiplex PCR. The data contain 120,000 to 150,000 clones, more than 70% of them seen just once; the ten biggest clones take up 1.5% to 2%. The sample was PBMCs. Receptor source: a woman aged 40 to 50 in good health and CMV-seronegative.

V and J are TRBV2 and TRBJ2-2, with TRBD2 identical over 8 bases. This CDR3 has 16 residues. V trimming: 8 bases; J trimming: 5 bases; junction bases outside the gene matches: 13. Germline CDR1 reads SNHLY; CDR2 reads FYNNEI. The CDR3 is CASSTSSGGSTGELFF. The CDR3 DNA reads TGTGCCAGCTCAACATCCAGCGGGGGATCGACCGGGGAGCTGTTTTTT.

This chain joins TRBV30 and TRBJ2-7, with 7 bases fitting TRBD1. Germline CDR1 is GTSNPN and CDR2 is SVGIG (reference sequence). CDR3 length equals 18 residues. Trimming at V came to 2 bases and at J to 4 bases, leaving 20 bases not matched to a gene. CDR3 nucleotide sequence: TGTGCCTGGAGTCCCTTTACAGGGGCTTCGATCCGGCATTACGAGCAGTACTTC. Its translation: CAWSPFTGASIRHYEQYF. The full variable domain, with the rest looked up from reference TRBV30 and TRBJ2-7, is SQTIHQWPATLVQPVGSPLSLECTVEGTSNPNLYWYRQAAGRGLQLLFYSVGIGQISSEVPQNLSASRPQDRQFILSSKKLLLSDSGFYLCAWSPFTGASIRHYEQYFGPGTRLTVT.